Below are 13 T cell receptor beta chains sequenced from a single sample in a study of spatial heterogeneity in lung cancer. The time point was: blood at routine non-recurrence follow-up after resection. TCRdb analysed the 5' RACE reads with MiXCR anew, one entry per CDR3 protein. The table has roughly 70,000 distinct CDR3 sequences, roughly 8.9% seen once. Sequenced here: PBMCs, sampled at follow-up. These receptors originate from a female donor with early-stage non-small cell lung cancer.

This clonotype was detected many times. This chain links TRBV24-1 with TRBJ2-2; D gene uncertain. In germline, CDR1 is KGHDR, CDR2 SFDVKD. Trimming removed 1 base at V and 7 bases at J, with 6 bases between. The CDR3 runs 13 residues. CDR3 sequence (DNA): TGTGCCACCAGTGATTTATCCGTCGGGGAGCTGTTTTTT. Translating gives CATSDLSVGELFF.

This clonotype was observed a handful of times. Here the CDR3 DNA reads TGCAGTGTTGAACTAGCGGGAGTCGTAAAAAAGGGCGAGCAGTACTTC. Amino acid sequence: CSVELAGVVKKGEQYF. The chain combines TRBV20-1 with TRBJ2-7, with TRBD2 matching 11 bases. The CDR3 totals 16 residues. Trimming at V came to 7 bases and at J to 6 bases, leaving 17 bases not matched to a gene. CDR1 DFQATT and CDR2 SNEGSKA come from the germline V gene (reference sequence).

This clonotype was detected ten times or more. The chain has TRBV20-1 and TRBJ2-1; D perhaps matches TRBD2 (5 bases). The germline CDR1 and CDR2 sequences are DFQATT and SNEGSKA (reference sequence). This CDR3 is built from 14 residues. Trimming took off 0 bases at V and 9 bases at J, with 15 bases between the two ends. CDR3 DNA: TGCAGTGCTAGAGATCATGGCGGGCGACGTGAGCAGTTCTTC. It yields the protein CSARDHGGRREQFF.

This clonotype was seen many times. The genes are TRBV9 and TRBJ2-1, with D possibly being TRBD2 (5 bases). This CDR3 comprises 12 residues. Deletions cut 0 bases from V and 11 bases from J, with 9 bases between. Germline lookup yields CDR1 SGDLS and CDR2 YYNGEE. The CDR3 reads CASSVVEGQQFF. CDR3 bases: TGTGCCAGCAGCGTAGTTGAGGGCCAGCAGTTCTTC. The whole variable domain, remainder taken from reference TRBV9 and TRBJ2-1, is DSGVTQTPKHLITATGQRVTLRCSPRSGDLSVYWYQQSLDQGLQFLIQYYNGEERAKGNILERFSAQQFPDLHSELNLSSLELGDSALYFCASSVVEGQQFFGPGTRLTVL.

This chain uses TRBV11-2 with TRBJ2-7; maybe TRBD1 (6 bases). Germline loops: CDR1 SGHAT, CDR2 FQNNGV. V lost 6 bases and J 5 bases, leaving 14 bases between the germline ends. CDR3 size: 13 residues. CDR3 sequence (DNA): TGTGCCAGCAGAACTCACAGGGTCCACGAGCAGTACTTC. It translates to CASRTHRVHEQYF. The full variable domain, in which reference TRBV11-2 and TRBJ2-7 provide the parts outside the CDR3, is EAGVAQSPRYKIIEKRQSVAFWCNPISGHATLYWYQQILGQGPKLLIQFQNNGVVDDSQLPKDRFSAERLKGVDSTLKIQPAKLEDSAVYLCASRTHRVHEQYFGPGTRLTVT.

This clonotype was recorded many times. The chain uses TRBV12-3 or TRBV12-4 and TRBJ2-7; D is possibly TRBD1 or TRBD2 (5 bases each). Trimming removed 8 bases from V and 2 bases from J, with 19 bases in between. The CDR3 runs 15 residues. The chain's CDR3 is CASGTPGRKAYEQYF. As DNA, the CDR3 is TGTGCCAGCGGTACCCCGGGACGTAAAGCCTACGAGCAGTACTTC.

The table lists this clonotype with many counts. CDR3 DNA: TGTGCCAGCTCACCACGGGACAGCAACTATGGCTACACCTTC. It is translated as CASSPRDSNYGYTF. The chain is built from TRBV18 and TRBJ1-2; TRBD1 matches at 7 bases. CDR1 is KGHSH, CDR2 LQKENI, per germline. Trimming at V came to 1 base and at J to 2 bases, leaving 1 base not matched to a gene. The CDR3 sequence is 14 residues long.

This clonotype has more than one count but fewer than ten. The chain is built from TRBV7-9 and TRBJ2-7; TRBD2 aligns across 7 bases. CDR3 length equals 13 residues. CDR1 and CDR2 (germline): SEHNR, FQNEAQ (reference sequence). After removal of 5 bases from V and 2 bases from J, the junction contained 3 bases not matched to a gene. CDR3 residues: CASSDAGAYEQYF. The CDR3 DNA is TGTGCCAGCAGCGACGCGGGGGCCTACGAGCAGTACTTC.

V usage is TRBV7-2 and J usage is TRBJ2-5, with 12 positions matching TRBD2. Germline-derived CDR1 and CDR2 are SGHTA and FQGNSA. This CDR3 contains 15 residues. V lost 2 bases to trimming and J lost 4 bases; unmatched junction nucleotides: 2. CDR3 DNA: TGTGCCAGCAGCTTACAGGGACTAGCGGGAGAGACCCAGTACTTC. It yields the protein CASSLQGLAGETQYF.

This clonotype was recorded at least ten times. The chain carries TRBV7-3 and TRBJ1-1; no clear D gene. Trimming left V 4 bases short and J 1 base short, with 7 bases between. CDR3 length: 13 residues. Germline CDR1 SGHTA, CDR2 FQGTGA. The CDR3 is CASSYIRNTEAFF. DNA for the CDR3: TGTGCCAGCAGCTACATCAGGAACACTGAAGCTTTCTTT.

This clonotype came up many times. V usage is TRBV20-1 and J usage is TRBJ1-6; tentatively, D is TRBD1 (6 bases). Germline V gives CDR1 DFQATT, CDR2 SNEGSKA (reference sequence). Trimming shortened V by 0 bases and J by 9 bases, and 12 bases separated the two germline ends. CDR3 length: 14 residues. This CDR3 reads CSARDQGRFSPLHF. CDR3 bases: TGCAGTGCTAGAGACCAGGGGCGGTTTTCACCCCTCCACTTT.

The V and J genes are TRBV11-2 and TRBJ2-3; D may be TRBD2 (6 bases). V was trimmed by 4 bases and J by 2 bases, leaving 10 bases between them. This CDR3 is built from 14 residues. CDR1 and CDR2 (germline): SGHAT, FQNNGV. DNA for the CDR3: TGTGCCAGCAGCTCGGGACTGTTCACAGATACGCAGTATTTT. This sequence encodes CASSSGLFTDTQYF. Based on the CDR3 plus reference TRBV11-2 and TRBJ2-3, the full variable domain is EAGVAQSPRYKIIEKRQSVAFWCNPISGHATLYWYQQILGQGPKLLIQFQNNGVVDDSQLPKDRFSAERLKGVDSTLKIQPAKLEDSAVYLCASSSGLFTDTQYFGPGTRLTVL.

In its sample, this clonotype was seen a few times. This sequence joins TRBV27 and TRBJ2-5; D gene unclear. Looked up from germline, CDR1 is MNHEY and CDR2 is SMNVEV (reference sequence). Trimming removed 8 bases at V and 5 bases at J, with 15 bases between. The CDR3 consists of 13 residues. CDR3 sequence reads: CASSSFIRETQYF. The DNA of the CDR3 is TGTGCCAGCTCATCGTTCATCCGGGAGACCCAGTACTTC.